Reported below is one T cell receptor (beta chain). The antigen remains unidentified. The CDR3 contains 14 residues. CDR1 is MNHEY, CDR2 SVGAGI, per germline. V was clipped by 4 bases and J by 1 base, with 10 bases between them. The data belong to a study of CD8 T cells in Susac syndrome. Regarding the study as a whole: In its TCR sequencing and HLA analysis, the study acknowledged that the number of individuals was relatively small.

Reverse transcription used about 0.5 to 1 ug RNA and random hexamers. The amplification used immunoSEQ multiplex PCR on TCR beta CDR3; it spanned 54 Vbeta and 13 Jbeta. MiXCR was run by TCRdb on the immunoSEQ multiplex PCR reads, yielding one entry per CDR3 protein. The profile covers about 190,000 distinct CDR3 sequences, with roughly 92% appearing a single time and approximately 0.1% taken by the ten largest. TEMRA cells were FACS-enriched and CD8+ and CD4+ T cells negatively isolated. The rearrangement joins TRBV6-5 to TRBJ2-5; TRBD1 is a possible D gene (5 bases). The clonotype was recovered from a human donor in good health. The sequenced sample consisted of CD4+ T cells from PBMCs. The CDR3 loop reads CASSSTGFQETQYF. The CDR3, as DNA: TGTGCCAGCAGTTCCACAGGATTCCAAGAGACCCAGTACTTC.